This T cell receptor (beta chain) was sequenced for a study of cytomegalovirus exposure and HLA in healthy donors. Study-wide context: Unique TCR beta sequences numbering about 100 million came from 150 million to 200 million T cells in an earlier analysis. Whole-study findings and limits: Most TCR sequences were seen very rarely across donors, but some public TCRs occurred in many. An analysis done earlier found most TCR beta V segments productive about 87% or about 30% of the time. According to reports, the classifier identified cytomegalovirus status with high specificity and sensitivity.

This CDR3 contains 12 residues. CDR1 and CDR2 (germline): LNHDA, SQIVND (reference sequence). V gave up 4 bases and J gave up 2 bases, with 5 bases separating them. With regard to this clone: What it binds is unknown.

It was with 60 Vbeta and 13 Jbeta primers that the PCR ran. This table comes from immunoSEQ multiplex PCR, and its TCRdb copy is limited to in-frame clones, with some not included. This table holds fewer than 150,000 clones, roughly 85% found once. This sequence originates from a woman in her twenties or thirties in good health and CMV-seropositive. The chain joins TRBV19 to TRBJ2-5, with D uncertain. Sample: PBMCs. DNA of the CDR3: TGTGCCAGTAGTAATCCACAAGAGACCCAGTACTTC. Protein product: CASSNPQETQYF.